The 32 T cell receptor beta chains below were found in one sample sequenced in a study of metastatic and nonmetastatic thyroid tumors. Through MiXCR, TCRdb re-clonotyped the PCR reads. The data show tens of thousands of clones, about 15% seen once. Patients underwent thyroid surgery, and none had received any treatment before it. Sequenced input: blood. These receptors all stem from a female donor with papillary thyroid cancer or a benign thyroid nodule (not recorded which). Some clones in this sample may be carry-over from other donors' samples.

Ten or more counts support this clone. The chain combines TRBV4-1 with TRBJ1-1; D gene ambiguous. The ends were cut back, 0 bases at V and 3 bases at J, with 11 bases in the middle. From germline, CDR1 is MGHRA and CDR2 YSYEKL. The CDR3 has 15 amino acids. CDR3 residues: CASSQDNPRYTEAFF. As DNA, the CDR3 is TGCGCCAGCAGCCAAGATAATCCCAGATACACTGAAGCTTTCTTT.

This clone appeared many times. The gene calls are TRBV10-2 and TRBJ2-3, with 14 bases aligning to TRBD2. Germline CDR1 and CDR2: WSHSY and SAAADI. This CDR3 comprises 17 residues. With 4 bases clipped from V and 3 bases from J, the junction kept 6 bases outside the gene matches. The CDR3 loop is CASSGLTSGRVTDTQYF. The CDR3 DNA reads TGCGCCAGCAGTGGGCTGACTAGCGGGAGGGTTACAGATACGCAGTATTTT.

In this sample, this clone turned up many times. The V gene is TRBV5-1, the J gene TRBJ2-1, with TRBD1 matching 7 bases. The CDR3 sequence is 15 residues long. Germline lookup yields CDR1 SGHRS and CDR2 YFSETQ. V lost 2 bases to trimming and J lost 4 bases; unmatched junction nucleotides: 6. CDR3 loop: CASSFTPGQYNEQFF. DNA of the CDR3: TGCGCCAGCAGCTTTACACCGGGACAGTACAATGAGCAGTTCTTC.

This clone showed up many times. This may be a read error, as it is one base from a much larger clone. The rearrangement joins TRBV20-1 to TRBJ2-3, with 8 bases fitting TRBD2. Germline V gives CDR1 DFQATT, CDR2 SNEGSKA (reference sequence). V lost 4 bases, J lost 1 base, and 7 bases stayed unmatched. The CDR3 has 15 amino acids. The CDR3 sequence: CSANKRGSGTDTQYF. The CDR3 DNA is TGCAGTGCTAACAAGCGGGGGTCCGGCACAGATACGCAGTATTTT.

V is TRBV12-3 or TRBV12-4 and J is TRBJ2-2; D is undetermined. This CDR3 comprises 15 residues. V shed 6 bases and J shed 5 bases, with 16 bases lying between them. This CDR3 is CASSLHQDGTGELFF. CDR3 coding DNA: TGTGCCAGCAGCCTCCATCAGGATGGGACCGGGGAGCTGTTTTTT.

As to this clone: A much larger clonotype is one base distant, so this may be a read error. Other DNA sequences of this sample code for an identical CDR3. The chain recombines TRBV30 with TRBJ2-5; possibly TRBD1 for D (6 bases). The V and J ends lost 3 bases and 5 bases respectively, with 16 bases between them. Germline V lookup: CDR1 GTSNPN, CDR2 SVGIG (reference sequence). The CDR3 is made up of 14 amino acids. CDR3 protein: CAWRKGGPGETQYF. The CDR3 nucleotides read TGTGCCTGGAGAAAAGGGGGTCCGGGGGAGACCCAGTACTTC.

This clone appeared a single time. This sequence joins TRBV20-1 and TRBJ2-3; 7 nucleotides match TRBD2. The germline CDR1 and CDR2 sequences are DFQATT and SNEGSKA (reference sequence). The CDR3 extends over 15 amino acids. V was pared by 4 bases and J by 3 bases, with 10 bases of the junction left unmatched. The CDR3 DNA reads TGCAGTGCTACGGGGGAGGCTAGCGGAACAGATACGCAGTATTTT. Protein product: CSATGEASGTDTQYF.

This clone was recorded many times. The chain couples TRBV7-2 to TRBJ1-6; no firm D call. The CDR3 loop spans 14 amino acids. V lost 5 bases and J lost 5, with 10 bases in between. Germline loops: CDR1 SGHTA, CDR2 FQGNSA. The CDR3 here is CASSPGANNSPLHF. For the CDR3, the DNA is TGTGCCAGCAGCCCTGGCGCCAATAATTCACCCCTCCACTTT.

The chain links TRBV7-8 to TRBJ1-2; D is perhaps TRBD1 (5 bases). This CDR3 is built from 15 residues. Between the trimmed V and J ends, which lost 0 bases and 7 bases, there was a span of 15 bases. CDR1 is SGHVS and CDR2 is FQNEAQ in the germline V gene. The chain's CDR3 is CASSLAPQGAAGYTF. CDR3 coding DNA: TGTGCCAGCAGCTTAGCGCCTCAGGGAGCCGCTGGCTACACCTTC. Full variable domain (remainder filled in from reference TRBV7-8 and TRBJ1-2): GAGVSQSPRYKVAKRGQDVALRCDPISGHVSLFWYQQALGQGPEFLTYFQNEAQLDKSGLPSDRFFAERPEGSVSTLKIQRTQQEDSAVYLCASSLAPQGAAGYTFGSGTRLTVV.

The genes are TRBV3-1 and TRBJ2-7, with 10 bases fitting TRBD2. The CDR3 is 14 amino acids. Per germline, CDR1 LGHDT and CDR2 YNNKEL (reference sequence). The J segment lost 6 bases and the V segment lost 2 bases, leaving 4 bases of the junction unmatched. CDR3 coding DNA: TGTGCCAGCAGCCAACGTACTAGCGGGATCGAGCAGTACTTC. The encoded protein is CASSQRTSGIEQYF.

There are many counts of this clone. J is TRBJ2-1 and V is TRBV5-1, with 9 bases identical to TRBD2. CDR3 length: 14 residues. CDR1 SGHRS and CDR2 YFSETQ come from the germline V gene. The junction had 1 base not matched to a gene; V was cut back by 0 bases and J by 6 bases. In DNA form, the CDR3 reads TGCGCCAGCAGCTTGGTAGCGGGAGCCAATGAGCAGTTCTTC. Protein sequence: CASSLVAGANEQFF. Using reference TRBV5-1 and TRBJ2-1 for the parts outside the CDR3, the full variable domain is KAGVTQTPRYLIKTRGQQVTLSCSPISGHRSVSWYQQTPGQGLQFLFEYFSETQRNKGNFPGRFSGRQFSNSRSEMNVSTLELGDSALYLCASSLVAGANEQFFGPGTRLTVL.

Many counts were recorded for this clone. The chain has TRBV20-1 and TRBJ1-6; the match to TRBD1 covers 7 bases. V was pared by 0 bases and J by 1 base, with 15 bases of the junction left unmatched. The CDR3 loop spans 20 amino acids. Germline CDR1 reads DFQATT; CDR2 reads SNEGSKA (reference sequence). This chain's CDR3 is CSARDGGQGGTSSYNSPLHF. CDR3 DNA: TGCAGTGCTAGAGATGGGGGGCAGGGGGGGACTAGTTCCTATAATTCACCCCTCCACTTT.

In its sample, this clone ranks as medium-sized. V is TRBV6-5 and J is TRBJ2-1; 10 bases map to TRBD2. CDR1 and CDR2 (germline): MNHEY, SVGAGI. Germline trimming cut 3 bases from V and 1 base from J; bases unmatched to any gene: 6. This CDR3 region has 17 residues. CDR3 coding DNA: TGTGCCAGCAGTTATGCTAGCGGGAGTCTTTCCTACAATGAGCAGTTCTTC. Its protein is CASSYASGSLSYNEQFF.

As concerns this clone: Just one base apart from a much larger clone, this may be a read error. The conserved phenylalanine or tryptophan normally closing the CDR3 is absent here, so this likely arose from a read error. V gene TRBV7-3 combines with J gene TRBJ2-3, with a tentative D call TRBD2 (6 bases). The CDR3 is 15 amino acids. With 7 bases removed from V and 3 bases from J, the gap between germline ends came to 17 bases. Germline V gene sequence: CDR1 SGHTA, CDR2 FQGTGA. The CDR3 reads CASIPQGGRTDTQYS. CDR3 coding DNA: TGTGCCAGCATCCCCCAGGGAGGTAGGACAGATACGCAGTATTCT.

This clone was picked up many times. At the DNA level, this CDR3 is encoded by other sequences in the same sample as well. The rearrangement links TRBV5-4 to TRBJ1-6; D may be TRBD1 (5 bases). CDR1 is SGHNT and CDR2 is YYREEE in the germline V gene (reference sequence). The V and J ends lost 7 bases and 6 bases respectively, with 14 bases between them. The CDR3 totals 14 residues. This CDR3 is CASASGTINSPLHF. The DNA of the CDR3 is TGTGCCAGCGCGTCCGGGACCATTAATTCACCCCTCCACTTT.

This clone has a count of ten or more. The chain couples TRBV5-1 to TRBJ2-2; 8 nucleotides agree with TRBD1. The CDR3 covers 14 residues. Germline trimming cut 4 bases from V and 7 bases from J; bases unmatched to any gene: 6. Germline CDR1 is SGHRS and CDR2 is YFSETQ. This CDR3 reads CASSATGGSGELFF. The DNA of the CDR3 is TGCGCCAGCAGCGCCACAGGGGGTAGCGGGGAGCTGTTTTTT.

By share of the sample, this clone is medium-sized. The chain couples TRBV6-5 to TRBJ2-7; 8 bases match TRBD2. From germline, CDR1 is MNHEY and CDR2 SVGAGI. This CDR3 contains 15 residues. With 0 bases clipped from V and 8 bases from J, the junction kept 9 bases outside the gene matches. The CDR3 sequence is CASSYSIVAGNQQYF. The CDR3 DNA sequence: TGTGCCAGCAGTTACTCGATAGTAGCGGGAAATCAGCAGTACTTC.

This clone was recorded at least ten times. The rearrangement uses TRBV10-1 and TRBJ2-7; D call uncertain. Germline V gene sequence: CDR1 WNHNN, CDR2 SYGVQD (reference sequence). The length of the CDR3 is 14 residues. V lost 6 bases, J lost 6 bases, and 18 bases lay in between. The CDR3 protein is CASSAGRQGFEQYF. Here the CDR3 DNA reads TGCGCCAGCAGCGCCGGTCGACAAGGATTCGAGCAGTACTTC.

This clone appeared once. The chain carries TRBV18 and TRBJ2-5, with D possibly being TRBD1 (6 bases). The CDR3 contains 13 residues. The V gene's germline CDR1 is KGHSH and CDR2 LQKENI. V lost 0 bases to trimming and J lost 7 bases, with 9 bases between them. The CDR3 nucleotides read TGTGCCAGCTCACCACCCTCGGACAGGACCCAGTACTTC. As protein: CASSPPSDRTQYF. The variable domain in full, completed from reference TRBV18 and TRBJ2-5, reads NAGVMQNPRHLVRRRGQEARLRCSPMKGHSHVYWYRQLPEEGLKFMVYLQKENIIDESGMPKERFSAEFPKEGPSILRIQQVVRGDSAAYFCASSPPSDRTQYFGPGTRLLVL.

This clone was seen repeatedly, ten times or more. Different DNA sequences within this sample yield the same CDR3. The chain combines TRBV20-1 with TRBJ2-1, with unresolved D. This CDR3 is 11 amino acids long. In germline, CDR1 is DFQATT, CDR2 SNEGSKA (reference sequence). With 0 bases removed from V and 7 bases from J, the gap between germline ends came to 4 bases. CDR3 DNA sequence: TGCAGTGCTAGAGATTCGAATGAGCAGTTCTTC. Its translation is CSARDSNEQFF.

This clone was recorded at least ten times. The J gene is TRBJ1-2, the V gene TRBV11-2; 7 bases match TRBD1. This CDR3 has 13 residues. Germline V gives CDR1 SGHAT, CDR2 FQNNGV. Unmatched junction bases numbered 6, after V lost 4 bases and J lost 7 bases. The DNA for the CDR3 is TGTGCCAGCAGCTCATCGACAGGGTCTGGCTACACCTTC. This sequence encodes CASSSSTGSGYTF.

Ten or more counts support this clone. This specimen includes other DNA sequences encoding the same CDR3. V and J are TRBV10-2 and TRBJ1-6; weak D call: TRBD1 (5 bases). CDR3 size: 13 residues. Germline-derived CDR1 and CDR2 are WSHSY and SAAADI. The CDR3 DNA reads as TGCGCTACCGGGCAGGGTCTGGGTTCACCCCTCCACTTT. The encoded protein is CATGQGLGSPLHF.

Ten or more counts support this clone. The J gene is TRBJ1-1, the V gene TRBV18, with TRBD1 matching 7 bases. CDR1 KGHSH and CDR2 LQKENI come from the germline V gene. V was pared by 4 bases and J by 6 bases, with 2 bases of the junction left unmatched. This CDR3 has 12 amino acids. The CDR3 DNA sequence: TGTGCCAGCTCACTCCAGGGGGCTGAAGCTTTCTTT. This gives the protein CASSLQGAEAFF.

This clone was counted at least ten times. V and J are TRBV5-5 and TRBJ2-7; 8 bases are shared with TRBD2. The CDR3 totals 15 residues. CDR1 is SGHKS and CDR2 is YYEKEE in the germline V gene (reference sequence). V gave up 4 bases and J gave up 3 bases; unmatched junction bases: 9. CDR3 region: CASSRERGGLYEQYF. For the CDR3, the DNA is TGTGCCAGCAGCCGAGAACGCGGGGGGCTCTACGAGCAGTACTTC.

This clone was observed many times. This chain links TRBV2 with TRBJ1-3; the D is unclear. CDR1 is SNHLY and CDR2 is FYNNEI in the germline V gene. Trimming removed 6 bases at V and 7 bases at J, with 13 bases between. This CDR3 is built from 13 residues. CDR3 DNA: TGTGCCAGCAGATCGGCGCAACAGAACACCATATATTTT. It specifies CASRSAQQNTIYF.

This clone was seen only a few times. The chain recombines TRBV7-6 with TRBJ2-3; 9 positions match TRBD1. V lost 6 bases, J lost 3 bases, and 7 bases stayed unmatched. This CDR3 contains 15 residues. Per germline, CDR1 SGHVS and CDR2 FNYEAQ. CDR3 region: CASRFGQGSTDTQYF. CDR3 sequence (DNA): TGTGCCAGCAGATTCGGACAGGGGAGTACAGATACGCAGTATTTT.

The chain links TRBV7-3 to TRBJ2-2; D ambiguous. V was cut by 9 bases and J by 2 bases, with 13 bases left in between. The V gene's germline CDR1 is SGHTA and CDR2 FQGTGA. The CDR3 totals 14 residues. In DNA, the CDR3 is TGTGCCAGTATCCCAGGTCCTAACACCGGGGAGCTGTTTTTT. Translation: CASIPGPNTGELFF. The variable domain in full, completed from reference TRBV7-3 and TRBJ2-2, reads GAGVSQTPSNKVTEKGKYVELRCDPISGHTALYWYRQSLGQGPEFLIYFQGTGAADDSGLPNDRFFAVRPEGSVSTLKIQRTERGDSAVYLCASIPGPNTGELFFGEGSRLTVL.

This clone appeared many times. This CDR3 is CASSLVSQGANQPQHF. The CDR3 nucleotides are TGTGCCAGCAGCTTGGTCAGTCAGGGGGCGAATCAGCCCCAGCATTTT. The chain carries TRBV5-5 and TRBJ1-5; 8 bases match TRBD1. CDR3 length: 16 amino acids. V was pared by 0 bases and J by 4 bases, with 6 bases of the junction left unmatched. Germline V CDR1 and CDR2: SGHKS, YYEKEE (reference sequence).

This clone appeared many times. The V gene is TRBV20-1, the J gene TRBJ1-2; D perhaps matches TRBD1 (6 bases). V lost 5 bases and J lost 12, with 10 bases in between. The germline CDR1 and CDR2 sequences are DFQATT and SNEGSKA (reference sequence). The CDR3 extends over 9 amino acids. CDR3 sequence: CSADRIDTF. CDR3 coding DNA: TGCAGTGCTGACAGGATCGACACCTTC.

A word on this clone: No DNA is shown, since the ends of the CDR3 on it are uncertain; the CDR3 is the one TCRdb lists. This chain joins TRBV24-1 and TRBJ2-2; TRBD2 is the table's D call and was not checked against the DNA. Per the germline V gene, CDR1 is KGHDR and CDR2 is SFDVKD. The CDR3 is 16 residues long, ends included. This CDR3 is CATSDFGDGNTGELIF.

The rearrangement joins TRBV28 to TRBJ1-1, with 7 bases matching TRBD1. CDR3 length: 14 amino acids. Germline assignment: CDR1 MDHEN and CDR2 SYDVKM. The junction had 6 bases not matched to a gene; V was cut back by 7 bases and J by 1 base. The CDR3 here is CASIPGGRNTEAFF. The CDR3 DNA is TGTGCCAGCATCCCAGGGGGTCGGAACACTGAAGCTTTCTTT.

In its sample, this clone was seen once. This chain uses TRBV5-1 with TRBJ1-1, with TRBD1 identical over 8 bases. Germline V gene data show CDR1 as SGHRS and CDR2 as YFSETQ. The CDR3 totals 14 residues. The J segment lost 2 bases and the V segment lost 2 bases, leaving 2 bases of the junction unmatched. As DNA, the CDR3 is TGCGCCAGCAGCTTTGCAGGGGGCAACACTGAAGCTTTCTTT. This codes for CASSFAGGNTEAFF.